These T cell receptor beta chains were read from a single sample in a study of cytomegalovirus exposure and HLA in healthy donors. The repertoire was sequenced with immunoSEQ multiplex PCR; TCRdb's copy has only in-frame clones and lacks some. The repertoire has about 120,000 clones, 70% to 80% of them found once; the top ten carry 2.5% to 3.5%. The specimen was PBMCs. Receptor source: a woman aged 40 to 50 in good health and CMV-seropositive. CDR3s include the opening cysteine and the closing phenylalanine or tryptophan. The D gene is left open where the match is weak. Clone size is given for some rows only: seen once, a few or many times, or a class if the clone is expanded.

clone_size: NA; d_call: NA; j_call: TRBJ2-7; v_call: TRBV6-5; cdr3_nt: TGTGCCAGCAGTTACTCAAACAGCTACGAGCAGTACTTC; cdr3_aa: CASSYSNSYEQYF
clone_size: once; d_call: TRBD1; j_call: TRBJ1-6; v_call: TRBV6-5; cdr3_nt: TGTGCCAGCAGTTACTCGGACAGGGCCAATTCACCCCTCCACTTT; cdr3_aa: CASSYSDRANSPLHF
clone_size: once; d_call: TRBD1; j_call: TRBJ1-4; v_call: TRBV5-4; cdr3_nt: TGTGCCAGCAGCCCGAGGACAGGTCTTAAGGGTGAAAAACTGTTTTTT; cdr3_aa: CASSPRTGLKGEKLFF
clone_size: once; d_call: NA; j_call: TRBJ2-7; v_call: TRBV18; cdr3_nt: TGTGCCAGCTCACCACCCAGTAACCCCTACGAGCAGTACTTC; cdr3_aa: CASSPPSNPYEQYF
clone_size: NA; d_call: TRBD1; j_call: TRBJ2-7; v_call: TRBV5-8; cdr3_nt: TGTGCCAGCAGCTGGGACAGGGGTGGGTACGAGCAGTACTTC; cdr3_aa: CASSWDRGGYEQYF
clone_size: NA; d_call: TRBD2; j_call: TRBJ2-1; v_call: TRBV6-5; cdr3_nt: TGTGCCAGCAGCCGGAAAACGGGGGGATACAATGAGCAGTTCTTC; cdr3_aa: CASSRKTGGYNEQFF
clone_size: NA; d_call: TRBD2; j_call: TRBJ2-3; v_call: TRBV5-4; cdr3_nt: TGTGCCAGCACCGAGGGGCCTAGCGGGCCCACAGATACGCAGTATTTT; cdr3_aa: CASTEGPSGPTDTQYF
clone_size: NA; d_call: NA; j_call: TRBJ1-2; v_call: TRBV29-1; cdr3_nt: TGCAGCGTTGTTCCCCCAGGCCACTATGGCTACACCTTC; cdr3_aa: CSVVPPGHYGYTF
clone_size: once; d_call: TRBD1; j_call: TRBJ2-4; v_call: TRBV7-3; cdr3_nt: TGTGCCAGCAGCCTACAGGGGACGGACATTCAGTACTTC; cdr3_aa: CASSLQGTDIQYF
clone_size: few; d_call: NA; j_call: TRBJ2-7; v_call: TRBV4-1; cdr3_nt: TGCGCCAGCAGCCAAGGGCCGGGGGAAATCTACGAGCAGTACTTC; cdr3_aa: CASSQGPGEIYEQYF
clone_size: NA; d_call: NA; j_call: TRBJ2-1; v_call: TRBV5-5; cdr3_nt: TGTGCCAGCAGCTTTCACCCAGCGGACAATGAGCAGTTCTTC; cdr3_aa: CASSFHPADNEQFF
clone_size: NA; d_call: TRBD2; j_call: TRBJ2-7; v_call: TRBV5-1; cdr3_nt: TGCGCCAGCAGCTTTGGGGGCGGGGGGCAATACGAGCAGTACTTC; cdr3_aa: CASSFGGGGQYEQYF
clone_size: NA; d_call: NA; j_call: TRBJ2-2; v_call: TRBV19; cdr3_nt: TGTGCCACGAACCCCAGGGCCGGGGAGCTGTTTTTT; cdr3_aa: CATNPRAGELFF
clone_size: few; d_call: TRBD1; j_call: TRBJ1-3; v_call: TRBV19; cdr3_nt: TGTGCCAGTACCGACAGGGCCAGCGGAAACACCATATATTTT; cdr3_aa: CASTDRASGNTIYF
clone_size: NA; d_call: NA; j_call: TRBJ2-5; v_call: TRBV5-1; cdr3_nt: TGCGCCAGCAGCTTGGGAGGCGGGGGCAGGAGAGAGACCCAGTACTTC; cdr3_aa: CASSLGGGGRRETQYF
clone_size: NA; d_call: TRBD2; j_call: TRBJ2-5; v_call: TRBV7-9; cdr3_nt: TGTGCCAGCAGCACCAGACTAGCGGGGGAGACCCAGTACTTC; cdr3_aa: CASSTRLAGETQYF
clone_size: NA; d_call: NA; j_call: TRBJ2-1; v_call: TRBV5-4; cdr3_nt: TGTGCCAGCAGCTCAAACTCCCTTCCCTACAATGAGCAGTTCTTC; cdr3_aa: CASSSNSLPYNEQFF
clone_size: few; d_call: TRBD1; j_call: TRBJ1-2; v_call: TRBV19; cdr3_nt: TGTGCCAGTACCGCTAGGGACAGACACTATGGCTACACCTTC; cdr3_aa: CASTARDRHYGYTF
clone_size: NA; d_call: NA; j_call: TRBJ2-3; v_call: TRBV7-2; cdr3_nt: TGTGCCAGCAGCCCCGGTAGGTCAGGGGCAGATACGCAGTATTTT; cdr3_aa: CASSPGRSGADTQYF
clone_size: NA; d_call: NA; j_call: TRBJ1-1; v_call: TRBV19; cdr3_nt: TGTGCCAGTAGCGCCAGGGGTTCGAACACTGAAGCTTTCTTT; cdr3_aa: CASSARGSNTEAFF
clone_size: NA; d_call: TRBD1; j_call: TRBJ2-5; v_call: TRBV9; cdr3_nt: TGTGCCAGCAGCGTAGCGGGACAGGGAATGGGAGAGACCCAGTACTTC; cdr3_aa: CASSVAGQGMGETQYF
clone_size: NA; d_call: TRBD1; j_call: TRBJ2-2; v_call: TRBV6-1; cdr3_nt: TGTGCCAGCACCGGACAGGCCAACACCGGGGAGCTGTTTTTT; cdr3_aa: CASTGQANTGELFF
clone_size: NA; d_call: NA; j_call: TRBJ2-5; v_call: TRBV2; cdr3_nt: TGTGCCAGCACCCAGGGGTCTCTGGAGTACGGGACCCAGTACTTC; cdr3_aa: CASTQGSLEYGTQYF
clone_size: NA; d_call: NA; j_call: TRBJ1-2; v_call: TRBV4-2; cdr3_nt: TGTGCCAGCAGCCAAGAGAGCGGGAACTATGGCTACACCTTC; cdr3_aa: CASSQESGNYGYTF
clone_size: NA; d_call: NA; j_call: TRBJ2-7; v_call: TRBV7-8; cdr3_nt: TGTGCCAGCAGCCCGAGAACTGGCTACGAGCAGTACTTC; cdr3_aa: CASSPRTGYEQYF
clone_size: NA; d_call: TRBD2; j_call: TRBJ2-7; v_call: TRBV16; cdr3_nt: TGTGCCAGCAGCCAATGGGGGGGTGCCTCCTACGAGCAGTACTTC; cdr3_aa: CASSQWGGASYEQYF
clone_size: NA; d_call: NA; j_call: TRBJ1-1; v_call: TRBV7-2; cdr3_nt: TGTGCCAGCAGCTTAGATCGGAGGGGGAACACTGAAGCTTTCTTT; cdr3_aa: CASSLDRRGNTEAFF
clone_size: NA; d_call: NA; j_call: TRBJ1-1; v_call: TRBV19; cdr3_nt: TGTGCCAGTAGTATTTGGGCGAACACTGAAGCTTTCTTT; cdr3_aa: CASSIWANTEAFF
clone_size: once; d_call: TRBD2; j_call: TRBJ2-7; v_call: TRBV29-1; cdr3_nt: TGCAGCGTTAATAAGGGGACTACCACCTACGAGCAGTACTTC; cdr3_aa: CSVNKGTTTYEQYF
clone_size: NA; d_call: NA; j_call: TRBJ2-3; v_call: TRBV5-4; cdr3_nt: TGTGCCAGCAGACCGACAAGAAGAAGCACAGATACGCAGTATTTT; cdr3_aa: CASRPTRRSTDTQYF
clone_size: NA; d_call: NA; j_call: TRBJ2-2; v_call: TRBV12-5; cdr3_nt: TGTGCTAGTGGTTTGAATCTCCATGGAGGAACGAACACCGGGGAGCTGTTTTTT; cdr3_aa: CASGLNLHGGTNTGELFF
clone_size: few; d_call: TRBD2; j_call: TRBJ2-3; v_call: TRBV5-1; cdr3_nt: TGCGCCAGCAGCTGGACTAGCGGAGGCACAGATACGCAGTATTTT; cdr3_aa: CASSWTSGGTDTQYF
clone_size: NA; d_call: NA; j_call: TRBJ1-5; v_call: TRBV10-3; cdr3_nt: TGTGCCTCCCGCGCCGCCGAAGGGGGCAATCAGCCCCAGCATTTT; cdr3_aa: CASRAAEGGNQPQHF
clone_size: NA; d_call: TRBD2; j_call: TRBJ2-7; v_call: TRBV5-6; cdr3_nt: TGTGCCAGCAGCATAGGACTAGCCGGGGGGGGCGAGCAGTACTTC; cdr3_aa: CASSIGLAGGGEQYF
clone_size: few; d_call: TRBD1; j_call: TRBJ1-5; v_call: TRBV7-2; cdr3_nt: TGTGCCAGCAGCTACAGGGGGCTGGGCAATCAGCCCCAGCATTTT; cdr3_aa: CASSYRGLGNQPQHF
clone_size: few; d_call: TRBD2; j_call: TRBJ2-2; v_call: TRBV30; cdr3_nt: TGTGCCTGGAGTGTAAGGGCGTCTAGCGGGGGGTTCGGGGAGCTGTTTTTT; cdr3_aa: CAWSVRASSGGFGELFF
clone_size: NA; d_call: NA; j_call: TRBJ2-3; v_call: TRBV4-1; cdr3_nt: TGCGCCAGCAGCTCTAGTGGGAGCCGCACAGATACGCAGTATTTT; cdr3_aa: CASSSSGSRTDTQYF
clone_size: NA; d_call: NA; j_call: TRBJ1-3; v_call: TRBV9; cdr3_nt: TGTGCCAGCAGCGTAGATCCAAACTCTGGAAACACCATATATTTT; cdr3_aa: CASSVDPNSGNTIYF
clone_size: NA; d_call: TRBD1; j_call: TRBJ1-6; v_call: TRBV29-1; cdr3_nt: TGCAGCGTTGAGGACAGGGGAAACGATTACAATTCACCCCTCCACTTT; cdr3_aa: CSVEDRGNDYNSPLHF
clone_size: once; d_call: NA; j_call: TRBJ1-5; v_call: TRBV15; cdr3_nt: TGTGCCACCAGCAGGGGTTCGGAGGGGCAGCCCCAGCATTTT; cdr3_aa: CATSRGSEGQPQHF
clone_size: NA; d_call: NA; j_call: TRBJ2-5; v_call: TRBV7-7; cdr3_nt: TGTGCTAGCAGTTTAGGTCCAGAAGCGGAGACCCAGTACTTC; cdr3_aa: CASSLGPEAETQYF
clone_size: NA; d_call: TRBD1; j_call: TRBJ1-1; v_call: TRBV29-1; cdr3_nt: TGCAGCGTTGGTGACAGGGGGCGCGAAGCTTTCTTT; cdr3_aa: CSVGDRGREAFF
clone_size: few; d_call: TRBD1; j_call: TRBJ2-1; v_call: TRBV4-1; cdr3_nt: TGCGCCAGCAGCCGAGATTGGACAGGGAGTGAGCAGTTCTTC; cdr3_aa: CASSRDWTGSEQFF
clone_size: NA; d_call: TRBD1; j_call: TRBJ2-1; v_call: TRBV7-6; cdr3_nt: TGTGCCAGCAGCCTACCGGGACAGGGCAATGAGCAGTTCTTC; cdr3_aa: CASSLPGQGNEQFF
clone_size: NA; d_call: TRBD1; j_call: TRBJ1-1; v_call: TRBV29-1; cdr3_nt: TGCAGCGTTTTACAGGGGGGGACTGAAGCTTTCTTT; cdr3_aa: CSVLQGGTEAFF
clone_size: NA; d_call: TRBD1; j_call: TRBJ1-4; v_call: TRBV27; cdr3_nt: TGTGCCAGCAGTCCACGACAGGGAAAAGGAGCACGGGAAAAAATGTTTTTT; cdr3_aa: CASSPRQGKGAREKMFF
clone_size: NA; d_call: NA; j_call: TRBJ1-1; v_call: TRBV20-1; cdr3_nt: TGTCGTCCCAGAAACACTGAAGCTTTCTTT; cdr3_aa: CRPRNTEAFF
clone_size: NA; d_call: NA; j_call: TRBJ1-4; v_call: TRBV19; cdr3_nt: TGTGCCAGTAGTAAGGGAGGGGGAAATGAAAAACTGTTTTTT; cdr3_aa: CASSKGGGNEKLFF
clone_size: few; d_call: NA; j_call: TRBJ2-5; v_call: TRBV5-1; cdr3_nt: TGCGCCAGCAGCGAGGGGACTGCGCTGGAGACCCAGTACTTC; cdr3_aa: CASSEGTALETQYF
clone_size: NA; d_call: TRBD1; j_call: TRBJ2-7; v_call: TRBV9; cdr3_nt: TGTGCCAGCAGCGTAGAGACAGGGGGAGCCTACGAGCAGTACTTC; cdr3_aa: CASSVETGGAYEQYF
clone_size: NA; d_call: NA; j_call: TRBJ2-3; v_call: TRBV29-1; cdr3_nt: TGCAGCGTTGAAGGGGTCGGGAGCACAGATACGCAGTATTTT; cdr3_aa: CSVEGVGSTDTQYF
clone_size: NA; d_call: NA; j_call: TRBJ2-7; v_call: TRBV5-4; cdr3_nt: TGTGCCAGCAGCTTGGGACAGGTACGGAACGAGCAGTACTTC; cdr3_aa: CASSLGQVRNEQYF
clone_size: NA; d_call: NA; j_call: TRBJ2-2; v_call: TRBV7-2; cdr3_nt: TGTGCCAGCAGCTCCAGGGTTACCGGGGAGCTGTTTTTT; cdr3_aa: CASSSRVTGELFF
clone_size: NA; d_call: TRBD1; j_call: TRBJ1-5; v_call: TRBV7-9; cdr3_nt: TGTGCCAGCAGCACGGGACAGGGTTATCAGCCCCAGCATTTT; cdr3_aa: CASSTGQGYQPQHF
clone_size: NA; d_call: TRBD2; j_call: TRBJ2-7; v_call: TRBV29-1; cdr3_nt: TGCAGCGTTGAACGGGGGGGCGACGAGCAGTACTTC; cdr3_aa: CSVERGGDEQYF
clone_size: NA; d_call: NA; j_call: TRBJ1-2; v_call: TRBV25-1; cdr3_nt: TGTGCCAGCAGTGAACCCGGGGTATATGGCTACACCTTC; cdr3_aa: CASSEPGVYGYTF